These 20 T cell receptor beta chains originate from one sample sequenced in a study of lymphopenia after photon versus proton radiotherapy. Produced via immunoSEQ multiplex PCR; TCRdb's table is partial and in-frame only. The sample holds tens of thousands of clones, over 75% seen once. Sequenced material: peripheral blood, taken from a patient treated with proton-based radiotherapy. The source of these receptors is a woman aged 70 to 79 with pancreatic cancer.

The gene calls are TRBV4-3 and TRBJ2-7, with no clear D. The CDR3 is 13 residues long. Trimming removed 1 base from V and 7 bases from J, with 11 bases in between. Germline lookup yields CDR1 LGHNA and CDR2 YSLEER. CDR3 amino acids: CASSQALSTEQYF. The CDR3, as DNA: TGCGCCAGCAGCCAAGCGCTGTCGACAGAGCAGTACTTC.

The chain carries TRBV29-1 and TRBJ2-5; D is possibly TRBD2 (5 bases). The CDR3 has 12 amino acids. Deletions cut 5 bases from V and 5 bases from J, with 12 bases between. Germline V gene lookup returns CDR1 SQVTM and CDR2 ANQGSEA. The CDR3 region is CSVMWELETQYF. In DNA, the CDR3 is TGCAGCGTTATGTGGGAGTTGGAGACCCAGTACTTC.

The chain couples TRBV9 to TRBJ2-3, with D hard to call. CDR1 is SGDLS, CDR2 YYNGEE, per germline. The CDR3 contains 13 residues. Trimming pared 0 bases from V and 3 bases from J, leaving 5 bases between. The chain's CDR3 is CASSVVPTDTQYF. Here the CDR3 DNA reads TGTGCCAGCAGCGTAGTACCTACAGATACGCAGTATTTT.

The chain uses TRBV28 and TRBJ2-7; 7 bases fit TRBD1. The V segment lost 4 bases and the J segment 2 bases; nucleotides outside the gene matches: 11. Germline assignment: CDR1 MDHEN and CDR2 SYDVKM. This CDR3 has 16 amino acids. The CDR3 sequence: CASSYRTGQRTYEQYF. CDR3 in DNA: TGTGCCAGCAGTTACCGGACAGGCCAAAGAACCTACGAGCAGTACTTC.

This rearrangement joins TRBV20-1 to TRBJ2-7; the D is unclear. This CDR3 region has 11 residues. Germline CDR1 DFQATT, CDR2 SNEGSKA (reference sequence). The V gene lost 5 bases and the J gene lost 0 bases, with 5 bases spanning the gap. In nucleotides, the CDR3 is TGCAGTGCTCCAGACTCCTACGAGCAGTACTTC. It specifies CSAPDSYEQYF.

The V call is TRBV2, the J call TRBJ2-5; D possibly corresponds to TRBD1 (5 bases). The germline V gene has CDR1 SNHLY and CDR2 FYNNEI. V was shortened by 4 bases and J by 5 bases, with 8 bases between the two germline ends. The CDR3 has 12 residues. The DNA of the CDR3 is TGTGCCAGCAGTGTTAAGGGGGAGACCCAGTACTTC. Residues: CASSVKGETQYF.

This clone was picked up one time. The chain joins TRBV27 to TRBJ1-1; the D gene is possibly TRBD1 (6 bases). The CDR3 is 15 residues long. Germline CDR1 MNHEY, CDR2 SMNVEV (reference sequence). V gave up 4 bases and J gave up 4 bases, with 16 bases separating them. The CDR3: CASSSNREVITEAFF. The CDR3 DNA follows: TGTGCCAGCAGTTCCAACAGGGAGGTGATCACTGAAGCTTTCTTT.

The CDR3 coding sequence is TGTGCCAGCAGCTTGGGACAGAGCTACAATGAGCAGTTCTTC. Protein: CASSLGQSYNEQFF. The chain carries TRBV7-3 and TRBJ2-1; 7 positions agree with TRBD1. The CDR3 runs 14 residues. The germline CDR1 and CDR2 sequences are SGHTA and FQGTGA. V lost 3 bases and J lost 3; bases outside the gene matches: 2.

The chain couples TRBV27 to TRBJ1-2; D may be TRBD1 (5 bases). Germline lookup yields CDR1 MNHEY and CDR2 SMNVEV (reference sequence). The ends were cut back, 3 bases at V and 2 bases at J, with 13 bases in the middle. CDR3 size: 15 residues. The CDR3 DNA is TGTGCCAGCAGTTTCGGGATAGGGGCGAACTATGGCTACACCTTC. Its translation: CASSFGIGANYGYTF.

The CDR3 region has the DNA TGTGCCAGTAAGGACGGGGGCGCTGGGGCCAACGTCCTGACTTTC. It is translated as CASKDGGAGANVLTF. The gene calls are TRBV19 and TRBJ2-6; TRBD1 or TRBD2 may be the D gene (6 bases each). CDR3 size: 15 residues. The V and J ends lost 7 bases and 2 bases respectively, with 12 bases between them. Germline assignment: CDR1 LNHDA and CDR2 SQIVND (reference sequence).

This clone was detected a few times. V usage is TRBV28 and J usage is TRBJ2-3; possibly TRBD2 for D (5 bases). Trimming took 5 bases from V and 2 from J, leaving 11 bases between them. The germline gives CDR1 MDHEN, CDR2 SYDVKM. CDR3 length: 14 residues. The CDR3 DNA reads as TGTGCCAGCAGTCCGGCGGACTTCACAGATACGCAGTATTTT. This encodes CASSPADFTDTQYF.

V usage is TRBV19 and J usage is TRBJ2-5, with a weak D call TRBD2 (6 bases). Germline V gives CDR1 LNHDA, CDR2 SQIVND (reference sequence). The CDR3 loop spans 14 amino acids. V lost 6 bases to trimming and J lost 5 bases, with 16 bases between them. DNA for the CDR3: TGTGCCAGTAGCCTTGGGGGACTCCGGGAGACCCAGTACTTC. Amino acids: CASSLGGLRETQYF. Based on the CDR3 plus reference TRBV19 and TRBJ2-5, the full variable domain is DGGITQSPKYLFRKEGQNVTLSCEQNLNHDAMYWYRQDPGQGLRLIYYSQIVNDFQKGDIAEGYSVSREKKESFPLTVTSAQKNPTAFYLCASSLGGLRETQYFGPGTRLLVL.

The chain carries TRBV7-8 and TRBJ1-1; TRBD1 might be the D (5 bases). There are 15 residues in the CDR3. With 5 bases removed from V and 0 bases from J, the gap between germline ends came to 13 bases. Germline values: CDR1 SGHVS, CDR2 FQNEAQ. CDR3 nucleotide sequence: TGTGCCAGCAGCCCCCGCCGACAGATGAACACTGAAGCTTTCTTT. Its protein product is CASSPRRQMNTEAFF.

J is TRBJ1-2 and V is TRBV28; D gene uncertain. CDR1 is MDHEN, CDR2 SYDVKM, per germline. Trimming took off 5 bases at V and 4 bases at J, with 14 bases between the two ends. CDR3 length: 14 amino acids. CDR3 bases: TGTGCCAGCAGTGAGTCCAGGACGGCCTATGGCTACACCTTC. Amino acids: CASSESRTAYGYTF.

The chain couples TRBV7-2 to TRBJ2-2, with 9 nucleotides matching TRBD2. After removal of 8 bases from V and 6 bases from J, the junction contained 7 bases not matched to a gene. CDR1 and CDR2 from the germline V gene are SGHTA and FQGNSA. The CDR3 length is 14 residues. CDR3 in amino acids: CASGASGASGELFF. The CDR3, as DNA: TGTGCCAGCGGGGCTAGCGGGGCCTCCGGGGAGCTGTTTTTT.

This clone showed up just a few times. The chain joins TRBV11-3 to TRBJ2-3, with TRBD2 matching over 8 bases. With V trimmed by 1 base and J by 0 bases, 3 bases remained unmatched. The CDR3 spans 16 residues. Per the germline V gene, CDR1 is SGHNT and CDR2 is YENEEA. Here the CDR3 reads CASSLAGRGSTDTQYF. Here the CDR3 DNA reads TGTGCCAGCAGCTTAGCCGGGAGGGGTAGCACAGATACGCAGTATTTT. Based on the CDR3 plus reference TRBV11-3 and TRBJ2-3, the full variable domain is EAGVVQSPRYKIIEKKQPVAFWCNPISGHNTLYWYLQNLGQGPELLIRYENEEAVDDSQLPKDRFSAERLKGVDSTLKIQPAELGDSAVYLCASSLAGRGSTDTQYFGPGTRLTVL.

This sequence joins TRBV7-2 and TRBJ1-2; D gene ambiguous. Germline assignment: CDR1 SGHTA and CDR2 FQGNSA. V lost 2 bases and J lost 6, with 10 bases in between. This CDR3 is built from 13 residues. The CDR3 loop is CASSLTGIHGYTF. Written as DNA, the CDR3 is TGTGCCAGCAGCTTAACTGGCATCCATGGCTACACCTTC. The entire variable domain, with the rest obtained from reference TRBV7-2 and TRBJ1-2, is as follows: GAGVSQSPSNKVTEKGKDVELRCDPISGHTALYWYRQSLGQGLEFLIYFQGNSAPDKSGLPSDRFSAERTGGSVSTLTIQRTQQEDSAVYLCASSLTGIHGYTFGSGTRLTVV.

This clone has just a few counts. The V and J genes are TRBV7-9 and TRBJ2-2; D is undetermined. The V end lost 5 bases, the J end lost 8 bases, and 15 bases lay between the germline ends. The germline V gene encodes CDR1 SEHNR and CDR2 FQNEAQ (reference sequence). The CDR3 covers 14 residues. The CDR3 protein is CASSPDGQGGELFF. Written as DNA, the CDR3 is TGTGCCAGCAGCCCGGACGGTCAAGGAGGGGAGCTGTTTTTT. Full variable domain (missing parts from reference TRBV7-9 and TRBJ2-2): DTGVSQNPRHKITKRGQNVTFRCDPISEHNRLYWYRQTLGQGPEFLTYFQNEAQLEKSRLLSDRFSAERPKGSFSTLEIQRTEQGDSAMYLCASSPDGQGGELFFGEGSRLTVL.

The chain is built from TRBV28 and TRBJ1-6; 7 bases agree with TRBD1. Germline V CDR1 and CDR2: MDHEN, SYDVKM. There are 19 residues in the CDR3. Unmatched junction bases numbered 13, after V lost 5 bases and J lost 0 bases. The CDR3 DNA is TGTGCCAGCAGTGGGAAGGGACAGCGTATGAGCTCCTATAATTCACCCCTCCACTTT. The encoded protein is CASSGKGQRMSSYNSPLHF. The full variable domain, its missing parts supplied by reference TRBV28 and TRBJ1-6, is DVKVTQSSRYLVKRTGEKVFLECVQDMDHENMFWYRQDPGLGLRLIYFSYDVKMKEKGDIPEGYSVSREKKERFSLILESASTNQTSMYLCASSGKGQRMSSYNSPLHFGNGTRLTVT.

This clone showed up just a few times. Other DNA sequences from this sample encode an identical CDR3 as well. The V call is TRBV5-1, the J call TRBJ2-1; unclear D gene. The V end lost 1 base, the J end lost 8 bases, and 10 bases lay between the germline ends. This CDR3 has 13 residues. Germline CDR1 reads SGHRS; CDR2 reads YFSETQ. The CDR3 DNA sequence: TGCGCCAGCAGCTTGCCCACTACGGATGAGCAGTTCTTC. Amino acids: CASSLPTTDEQFF.